These 22 T cell receptor beta chains were all obtained from the same sample, sequenced in a study of shared clonotypes between healthy human individuals. Generated by immunoSEQ multiplex PCR, the TCRdb table keeps only in-frame clones and is missing some. The sample has some 2,000,000 clones, 95% seen once. The sequencing sample was made of naive CD4+ T cells sorted from blood. Described subset: CD45RA+ positively selected. The receptors were sampled from a man aged 18 to 30 in good health.

J is TRBJ2-5 and V is TRBV5-1, with D possibly matching TRBD1 (6 bases). Trimming stripped 1 base from V and 6 bases from J, with 16 bases between. CDR3 length: 15 amino acids. CDR1 is SGHRS, CDR2 YFSETQ, per germline. The CDR3 region is CASSLSVGQGKTQYF. The CDR3, as DNA: TGCGCCAGCAGCTTGAGTGTGGGGCAGGGGAAGACCCAGTACTTC.

The table lists this clone with a count of one. V and J are TRBV6-5 and TRBJ1-1; possibly TRBD1 for D (6 bases). This CDR3 spans 16 amino acids. Germline V lookup: CDR1 MNHEY, CDR2 SVGAGI. The ends were cut back, 0 bases at V and 7 bases at J, with 18 bases in the middle. The CDR3 nucleotides are TGTGCCAGCAGTTACTCGATTGGGGGGCGCGTGGGTGAAGCTTTCTTT. Amino acids: CASSYSIGGRVGEAFF.

The chain joins TRBV11-1 to TRBJ2-5; weak D call: TRBD1 (5 bases). The CDR3 extends over 14 amino acids. The V end lost 4 bases, the J end lost 1 base, and 10 bases lay between the germline ends. Per the germline V gene, CDR1 is SGHAT and CDR2 is FQDESV (reference sequence). Here the CDR3 DNA reads TGTGCCAGCAGCTCCTCAGGGATCCAAGAGACCCAGTACTTC. This gives the protein CASSSSGIQETQYF.

The chain recombines TRBV7-8 with TRBJ2-1; D possibly corresponds to TRBD1 (6 bases). V lost 1 base to trimming and J lost 4 bases, with 11 bases between them. The CDR3 extends over 15 amino acids. Germline assignment: CDR1 SGHVS and CDR2 FQNEAQ. This CDR3 is CASSLGEGGYNEQFF. The CDR3 DNA reads as TGTGCCAGCAGCTTAGGCGAAGGGGGTTACAATGAGCAGTTCTTC.

The rearrangement links TRBV7-9 to TRBJ2-3; D is undetermined. Per germline, CDR1 SEHNR and CDR2 FQNEAQ (reference sequence). V dropped 5 bases and J dropped 9 bases, with 12 bases sitting between them. The CDR3 contains 12 residues. This CDR3 reads CASSISLGTQYF. The CDR3 nucleotides read TGTGCCAGCAGCATTTCCTTAGGGACGCAGTATTTT.

This chain joins TRBV2 and TRBJ2-3, with unresolved D. With 7 bases removed from V and 5 bases from J, the gap between germline ends came to 4 bases. This CDR3 is 10 amino acids long. CDR1 is SNHLY and CDR2 is FYNNEI in the germline V gene. CDR3 amino acids: CASKLDTQYF. DNA for the CDR3: TGTGCCAGCAAGTTAGATACGCAGTATTTT.

This chain links TRBV28 with TRBJ2-2; 7 bases align to TRBD1. Germline V CDR1 and CDR2: MDHEN, SYDVKM. The CDR3 consists of 17 residues. V lost 8 bases to trimming and J lost 6 bases; unmatched junction nucleotides: 18. The CDR3 nucleotides read TGTGCCAGCCTCAGTTTCCGACAGGGCCTCCGGGCCGGGGAGCTGTTTTTT. Its translation is CASLSFRQGLRAGELFF.

The chain carries TRBV6-5 and TRBJ2-7, with unresolved D. V was pared by 11 bases and J by 7 bases, with 18 bases between. The germline V gene has CDR1 MNHEY and CDR2 SVGAGI. The CDR3 loop spans 12 amino acids. Here the CDR3 reads CASLGPSREQYF. Written as DNA, the CDR3 is TGTGCCTCACTGGGCCCTAGTCGGGAGCAGTACTTC.

This chain connects TRBV4-1 to TRBJ1-6; 9 positions agree with TRBD1. Germline CDR1 reads MGHRA; CDR2 reads YSYEKL. CDR3 size: 18 residues. V was clipped by 4 bases and J by 0 bases; unmatched bases: 7. CDR3 DNA: TGCGCCAGCAGCCCGGGACAGGGTGGGAGCTCCTATAATTCACCCCTCCACTTT. Its protein product is CASSPGQGGSSYNSPLHF.

The rearrangement joins TRBV2 to TRBJ2-2; TRBD2 matches at 7 bases. Trimming cost V 1 base and J 2 bases; bases outside gene matches: 4. The germline gives CDR1 SNHLY, CDR2 FYNNEI. The CDR3 extends over 16 amino acids. This CDR3 is CASSEGGGGNTGELFF. The CDR3 DNA reads as TGTGCCAGCAGTGAAGGTGGCGGGGGTAACACCGGGGAGCTGTTTTTT.

The chain carries TRBV13 and TRBJ2-7; possible D gene TRBD2, 5 bases. The CDR3 length is 15 residues. V shed 6 bases and J shed 5 bases, with 20 bases lying between them. Germline V gene lookup returns CDR1 PRHDT and CDR2 FYEKMQ (reference sequence). The CDR3 nucleotides are TGTGCCAGCAGTTTCAGAGGGCTTGAGCTCGACGAGCAGTACTTC. It specifies CASSFRGLELDEQYF.

The rearrangement joins TRBV7-2 to TRBJ1-5; the D gene is possibly TRBD1 (6 bases). The CDR3 extends over 13 amino acids. V lost 4 bases and J lost 11, with 15 bases in between. The germline V gene encodes CDR1 SGHTA and CDR2 FQGNSA. CDR3 nucleotides: TGTGCCAGCAGCTCACCCCCCGGGACATCCCAGCATTTT. Its protein is CASSSPPGTSQHF.

The gene calls are TRBV19 and TRBJ2-7; D is undetermined. Germline CDR1 LNHDA, CDR2 SQIVND (reference sequence). This CDR3 has 14 amino acids. The V end lost 9 bases, the J end lost 3 bases, and 18 bases lay between the germline ends. This chain's CDR3 is CASLDPMDGYEQYF. The CDR3 bases are TGTGCCAGCCTTGACCCAATGGACGGCTACGAGCAGTACTTC.

A word on this clone: A junction end diverges from the germline sequence, so it may reflect a read error. V usage is TRBV11-2 and J usage is TRBJ1-2; the D gene is possibly TRBD1 (6 bases). The CDR3 has 13 residues. The V gene's germline CDR1 is SGHAT and CDR2 FQNNGV. The CDR3 loop reads CASSLDRQVGALF. Here the CDR3 DNA reads TGTGCCAGCAGCTTAGATCGGCAAGTGGGGGCCTTATTC.

J is TRBJ2-7 and V is TRBV5-8, with 10 bases identical to TRBD1. Germline CDR1 is SGHTS and CDR2 is YDEGEE. The CDR3 totals 16 residues. Losses at the gene ends were 5 bases for V and 3 bases for J; bases not matched to a gene: 11. The CDR3 DNA follows: TGTGCCAGCAGACCTAACGACAGGGGGCGTAGCTACGAGCAGTACTTC. Protein sequence: CASRPNDRGRSYEQYF.

CDR3 sequence reads: CASKGGERDSPLHF. CDR3 in DNA: TGTGCCAGCAAAGGCGGGGAGCGGGATTCACCCCTCCACTTT. The gene calls are TRBV9 and TRBJ1-6; no firm D call. Trimming left V 6 bases short and J 8 bases short, with 15 bases between. Germline V gives CDR1 SGDLS, CDR2 YYNGEE. The CDR3 is made up of 14 amino acids.

Concerning this clone: This sample also contains other DNA sequences that code for the same CDR3. Here the CDR3 DNA reads TGTGCCAGCAGCTTAGGGGGGGGAAGCACAGATACGCAGTATTTT. Residues: CASSLGGGSTDTQYF. The chain couples TRBV5-4 to TRBJ2-3; perhaps TRBD2 as D (7 bases). The ends were cut back, 2 bases at V and 0 bases at J, with 10 bases in the middle. The CDR3 is 15 residues long. Germline V gene data show CDR1 as SGHNT and CDR2 as YYREEE (reference sequence).

The genes are TRBV5-4 and TRBJ1-2, with D perhaps matching TRBD1 (5 bases). V shed 4 bases and J shed 4 bases, with 11 bases lying between them. Germline CDR1 is SGHNT and CDR2 is YYREEE (reference sequence). The CDR3 has 13 amino acids. CDR3 in amino acids: CASSADSSYGYTF. The CDR3 coding sequence is TGTGCCAGCAGCGCCGACAGTAGCTATGGCTACACCTTC.

The V call is TRBV18, the J call TRBJ2-3; D gene ambiguous. The CDR3 totals 14 residues. V gave up 3 bases and J gave up 2 bases, with 9 bases separating them. Germline V CDR1 and CDR2: KGHSH, LQKENI. The CDR3 DNA is TGTGCCAGCTCACCGAAAGCCACCACAGATACGCAGTATTTT. This codes for CASSPKATTDTQYF.

Concerning this clone itself: Different DNA sequences within this sample yield the same CDR3. This chain links TRBV30 with TRBJ2-3, with TRBD2 identical over 11 bases. Germline values: CDR1 GTSNPN, CDR2 SVGIG (reference sequence). Trimming removed 0 bases from V and 0 bases from J; junction bases left unmatched: 5. The CDR3 totals 17 residues. CDR3 DNA: TGTGCCTGGAGTGTACTCAGGACTAGCGGGAGCACAGATACGCAGTATTTT. Translation gives CAWSVLRTSGSTDTQYF.

The chain links TRBV5-6 to TRBJ2-7, with 8 bases lining up with TRBD1. The length of the CDR3 is 16 residues. The germline gives CDR1 SGHDT, CDR2 YYEEEE. The ends lost 5 bases at V and 2 bases at J; junction bases unmatched: 12. The CDR3 spells CASSRRTGSGTYEQYF. In DNA, the CDR3 is TGTGCCAGCAGTCGTAGGACAGGGTCTGGCACCTACGAGCAGTACTTC.

This rearrangement joins TRBV4-1 to TRBJ1-6, with 8 nucleotides matching TRBD1. The CDR3 is 19 residues long. The germline V gene encodes CDR1 MGHRA and CDR2 YSYEKL. J gave up 5 bases and V 3 bases, and 15 bases lay outside the gene matches. The chain's CDR3 is CASSQYPGQVNSDNSPLHF. The CDR3 coding sequence is TGCGCCAGCAGCCAGTATCCGGGACAGGTGAATAGTGATAATTCACCCCTCCACTTT.